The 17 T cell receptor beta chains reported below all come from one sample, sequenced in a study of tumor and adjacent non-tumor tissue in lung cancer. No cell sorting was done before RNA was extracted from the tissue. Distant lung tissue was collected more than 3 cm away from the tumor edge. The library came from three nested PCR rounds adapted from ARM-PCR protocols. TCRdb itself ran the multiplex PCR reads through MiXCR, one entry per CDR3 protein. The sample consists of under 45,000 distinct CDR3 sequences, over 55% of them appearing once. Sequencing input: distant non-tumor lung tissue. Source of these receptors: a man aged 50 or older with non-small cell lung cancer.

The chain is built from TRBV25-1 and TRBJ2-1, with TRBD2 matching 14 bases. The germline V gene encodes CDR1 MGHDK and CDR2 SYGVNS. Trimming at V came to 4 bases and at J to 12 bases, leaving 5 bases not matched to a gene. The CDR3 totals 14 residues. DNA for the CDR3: TGTGCCAGCAGTGCGACTAGCGGGGGGGGTCGGCAGTTCTTC. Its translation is CASSATSGGGRQFF.

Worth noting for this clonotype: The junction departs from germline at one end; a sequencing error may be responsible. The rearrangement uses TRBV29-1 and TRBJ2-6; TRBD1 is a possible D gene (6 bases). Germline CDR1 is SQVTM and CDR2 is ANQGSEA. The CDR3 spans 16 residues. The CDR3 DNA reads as TGCAACGACCCCTATTCCAGGGGCTCTGGGGCCAATGTCCTGACTTTC. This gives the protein CNDPYSRGSGANVLTF. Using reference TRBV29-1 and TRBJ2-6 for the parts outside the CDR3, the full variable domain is SAVISQKPSRDICQRGTSLTIQCQVDSQVTMMFWYRQQPGQSLTLIATANQGSEATYESGFVIDKFPISRPNLTFSTLTVSNMSPEDSSIYLCNDPYSRGSGANVLTFGAGSRLTVL.

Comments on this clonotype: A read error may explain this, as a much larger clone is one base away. The CDR3 here is CASSQDGQGPPSQPQHF. CDR3 DNA: TGCGCCAGCAGCCAAGATGGGCAGGGCCCACCCAGTCAGCCCCAGCATTTT. The chain has TRBV4-1 and TRBJ1-5; TRBD1 might be the D (5 bases). V lost 0 bases and J lost 6, with 18 bases in between. The CDR3 is made up of 17 amino acids. Germline values: CDR1 MGHRA, CDR2 YSYEKL.

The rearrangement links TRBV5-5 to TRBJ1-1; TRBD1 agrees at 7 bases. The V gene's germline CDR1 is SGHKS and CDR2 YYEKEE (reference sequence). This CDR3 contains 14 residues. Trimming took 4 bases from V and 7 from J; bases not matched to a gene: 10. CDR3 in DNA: TGTGCCAGCAGCCAGGGGCAGGGGGTAAGTGAAGCTTTCTTT. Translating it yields CASSQGQGVSEAFF.

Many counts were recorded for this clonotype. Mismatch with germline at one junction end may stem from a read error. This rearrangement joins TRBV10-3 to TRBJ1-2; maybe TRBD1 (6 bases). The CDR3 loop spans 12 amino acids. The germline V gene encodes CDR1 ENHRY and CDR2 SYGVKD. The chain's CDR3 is CAIRDSNYGHTF. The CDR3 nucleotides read TGTGCCATCAGGGACAGTAACTATGGCCACACCTTC.

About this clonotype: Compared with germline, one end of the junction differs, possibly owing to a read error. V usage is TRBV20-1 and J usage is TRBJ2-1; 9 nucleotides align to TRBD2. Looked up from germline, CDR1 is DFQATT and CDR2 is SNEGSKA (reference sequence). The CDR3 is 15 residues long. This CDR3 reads CSARGASGKRDEQSF. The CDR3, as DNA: TGCAGTGCTAGAGGGGCTAGCGGGAAGAGAGATGAGCAGTCCTTC.

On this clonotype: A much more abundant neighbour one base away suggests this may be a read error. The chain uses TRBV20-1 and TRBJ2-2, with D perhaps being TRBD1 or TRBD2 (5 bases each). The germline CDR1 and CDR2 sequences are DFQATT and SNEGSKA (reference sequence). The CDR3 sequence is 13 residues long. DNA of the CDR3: TGCAGTGCTAGTCGGGGACGCACCGGGGAGCTGTCTTTT. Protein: CSASRGRTGELSF.

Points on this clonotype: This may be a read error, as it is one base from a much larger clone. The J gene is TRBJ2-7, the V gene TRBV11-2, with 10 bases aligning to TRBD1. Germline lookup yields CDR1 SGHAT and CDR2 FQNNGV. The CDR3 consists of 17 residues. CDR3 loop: CVSSLRTGGGSSYEQYF. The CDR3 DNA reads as TGTGTCAGCAGCTTAAGGACAGGGGGTGGCAGCTCCTACGAGCAGTACTTC.

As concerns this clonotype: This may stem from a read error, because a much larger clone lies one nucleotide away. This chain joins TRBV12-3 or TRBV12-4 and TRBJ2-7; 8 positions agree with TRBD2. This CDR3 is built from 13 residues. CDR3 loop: CVSSRGGSYEQYF. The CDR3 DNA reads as TGTGTCAGCAGTCGGGGGGGTTCCTACGAGCAGTACTTC.

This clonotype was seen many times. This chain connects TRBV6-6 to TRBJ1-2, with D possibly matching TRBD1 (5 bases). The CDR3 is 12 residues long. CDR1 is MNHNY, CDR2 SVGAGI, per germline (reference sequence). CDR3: CAGGGVDYGYTF. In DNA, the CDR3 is TGTGCGGGGGGTGGCGTAGACTATGGCTACACCTTC.

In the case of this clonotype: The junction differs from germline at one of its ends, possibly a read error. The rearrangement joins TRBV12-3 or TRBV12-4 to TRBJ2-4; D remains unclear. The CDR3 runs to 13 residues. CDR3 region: CASSRVGQNIQYF. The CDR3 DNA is TGTGCTAGCAGTCGGGTAGGGCAAAACATTCAGTACTTC.

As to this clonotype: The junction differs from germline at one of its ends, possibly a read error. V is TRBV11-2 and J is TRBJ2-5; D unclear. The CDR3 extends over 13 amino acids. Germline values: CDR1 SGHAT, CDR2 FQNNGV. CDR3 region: CTSSECRQETQYF. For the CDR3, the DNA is TGTACCAGCAGCGAATGCAGACAAGAGACCCAGTACTTC.

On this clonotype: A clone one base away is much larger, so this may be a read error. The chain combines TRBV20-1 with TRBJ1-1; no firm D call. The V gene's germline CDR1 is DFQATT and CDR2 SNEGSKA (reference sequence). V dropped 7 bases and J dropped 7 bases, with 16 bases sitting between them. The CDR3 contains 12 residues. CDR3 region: CSVRTVGLEAFF. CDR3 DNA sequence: TGCAGTGTAAGGACGGTGGGTCTTGAAGCTTTCTTT.

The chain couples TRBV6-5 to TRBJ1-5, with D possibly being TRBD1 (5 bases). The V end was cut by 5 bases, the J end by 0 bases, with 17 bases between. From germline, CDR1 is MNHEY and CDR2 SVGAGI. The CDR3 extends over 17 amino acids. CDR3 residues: CASSLFRRGNSNQPQHF. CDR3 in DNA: TGTGCCAGCAGTCTTTTTAGACGGGGGAATAGCAATCAGCCCCAGCATTTT.

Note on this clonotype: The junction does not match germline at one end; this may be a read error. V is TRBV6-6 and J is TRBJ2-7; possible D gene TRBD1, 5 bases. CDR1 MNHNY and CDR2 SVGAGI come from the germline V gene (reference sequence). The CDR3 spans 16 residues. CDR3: CANSYSKQEQSYEQYF. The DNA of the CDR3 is TGTGCCAACAGTTACTCCAAACAGGAACAGTCATACGAGCAGTACTTC.

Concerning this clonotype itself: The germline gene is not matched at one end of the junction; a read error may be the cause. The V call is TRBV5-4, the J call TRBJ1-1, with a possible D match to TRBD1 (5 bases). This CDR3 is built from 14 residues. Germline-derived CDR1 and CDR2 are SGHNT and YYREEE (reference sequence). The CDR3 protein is CASCLGGVVTEAFF. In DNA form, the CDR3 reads TGTGCCAGCTGCTTGGGAGGGGTGGTCACGGAAGCTTTCTTT.

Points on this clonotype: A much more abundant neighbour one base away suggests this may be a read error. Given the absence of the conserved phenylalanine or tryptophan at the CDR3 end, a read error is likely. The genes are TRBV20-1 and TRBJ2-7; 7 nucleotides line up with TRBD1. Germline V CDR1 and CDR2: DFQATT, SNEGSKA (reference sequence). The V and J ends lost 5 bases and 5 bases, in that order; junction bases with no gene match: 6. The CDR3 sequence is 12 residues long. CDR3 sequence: CSAEQGLHEQYL. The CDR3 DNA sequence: TGCAGTGCTGAACAGGGGTTGCACGAGCAGTACTTG.